This is a list of T cell receptor beta chains from one sample in a study of T cell responses to AZD1222 COVID-19 vaccine. TCRdb keeps only in-frame clones here, not all; method: immunoSEQ multiplex PCR. The table shows 130,000 to 150,000 clones, with around 89% occurring only once. Sequencing used peripheral blood, obtained on day 0 of AZD1222 vaccination. The receptors come from an adult in good health. The CDR3 runs from the conserved cysteine through the conserved F or W. A D gene is named only where the DNA matches it firmly. The size field is filled for only some rows; it gives once, few, many or a size class.

>TRBV30|NA|TRBJ1-2|NA
TGTGCCTGGACAACAGGGAACTATGGCTACACCTTC
CAWTTGNYGYTF
>TRBV4-3|NA|TRBJ2-1|NA
TGCGCCAGCAGCCAATGGGACAATGAGCAGTTCTTC
CASSQWDNEQFF
>TRBV6-4|few|TRBJ2-2|NA
TGTGCCAGCAGTGACGGGGGGCAGACTAACACCGGGGAGCTGTTTTTT
CASSDGGQTNTGELFF
>TRBV27|NA|TRBJ2-2|TRBD2
TGTGCCAGCAGTGTACCGGGACTAGCGGGATTTCGGGACACCGGGGAGCTGTTTTTT
CASSVPGLAGFRDTGELFF
>TRBV7-8|once|TRBJ2-5|TRBD2
TGTGCCAGCAGGACGACGGGACTAGCGGGAACGGAGACCCAGTACTTC
CASRTTGLAGTETQYF
>TRBV19|NA|TRBJ1-3|NA
TGTGCCAGTAGTATAGATCAGCAGGCTGGAAACACCATATATTTT
CASSIDQQAGNTIYF
>TRBV5-4|NA|TRBJ2-5|NA
TGTGCCAGCAGCGCCCCCGGGACATTCCAAGAGACCCAGTACTTC
CASSAPGTFQETQYF
>TRBV29-1|NA|TRBJ1-1|NA
TGCAGCGTTGATAGGGCGGCCGCTGAAGCTTTCTTT
CSVDRAAAEAFF
>TRBV15|NA|TRBJ2-7|NA
TGTGCCACCAGCAGTGACAGGCAACTCTACGAGCAGTACTTC
CATSSDRQLYEQYF
>TRBV3-1/TRBV3-2|NA|TRBJ2-1|NA
TGTGCCAGCAGCCAGCCGGGACTACAGGGCAATGAGCAGTTCTTC
CASSQPGLQGNEQFF
>TRBV28|NA|TRBJ1-2|NA
TGTGCCAGCAGTTTGCCAGGGAAGGGCTACACCTTC
CASSLPGKGYTF
>TRBV5-1|NA|TRBJ1-5|NA
TGCGCCAGCAGCTTGGCGGGGGCGGGCAATCAGCCCCAGCATTTT
CASSLAGAGNQPQHF
>TRBV19|NA|TRBJ1-4|NA
TGTGCCAGTAGTAGGACATGGACTAATGAAAAACTGTTTTTT
CASSRTWTNEKLFF
>TRBV19|NA|TRBJ1-2|NA
TGTGCCAGTAGTATAGGAGGCCCAGGGGAATATGGCTACACCTTC
CASSIGGPGEYGYTF
>TRBV24-1|NA|TRBJ2-1|NA
TGTGCCACCAGTGGGGGGGGCCAAGGGAATGAGCAGTTCTTC
CATSGGGQGNEQFF
>TRBV3-1/TRBV3-2|NA|TRBJ1-5|TRBD1
TGTGCCAGCAGCCCGACAGGGGCGGGCAATCAGCCCCAGCATTTT
CASSPTGAGNQPQHF
>TRBV5-1|NA|TRBJ1-1|NA
TGCGCCAGCAGTCAGGACATTAACACTGAAGCTTTCTTT
CASSQDINTEAFF
>TRBV27|NA|TRBJ2-1|NA
TGTGCCAGCAGCTTCGGGACACCACTACAACATGAGCAGTTCTTC
CASSFGTPLQHEQFF
>TRBV7-9|NA|TRBJ2-7|TRBD2
TGTGCCAGCAGCTTTAGCGGGAGGGCCTTGTACGAGCAGTACTTC
CASSFSGRALYEQYF
>TRBV6-2/TRBV6-3|NA|TRBJ1-5|NA
TGTGCCAGCAGTTCCCCCCAGGGTAATCAGCCCCAGCATTTT
CASSSPQGNQPQHF
>TRBV7-9|NA|TRBJ1-6|NA
TGTGCCAGCAGCTTAGTTGGTAATTCACCCCTCCACTTT
CASSLVGNSPLHF
>TRBV5-1|once|TRBJ2-1|NA
TGCGCCAGCAGCCGGGTGGGGGGAGAGTCCCACAATGAGCAGTTCTTC
CASSRVGGESHNEQFF
>TRBV10-3|NA|TRBJ2-2|NA
TGTGCCACGGGAACGAACACCGGGGAGCTGTTTTTT
CATGTNTGELFF
>TRBV29-1|NA|TRBJ2-6|NA
TGCAGCGCTGGGGGAGGCTCTGGGGCCAACGTCCTGACTTTC
CSAGGGSGANVLTF
>TRBV11-2|NA|TRBJ1-4|NA
TGTGCCAGCAGCTTAGACCGGGCAGCAACTAATGAAAAACTGTTTTTT
CASSLDRAATNEKLFF
>TRBV5-1|few|TRBJ1-2|NA
TGCGCCAGCAGCTTAGGTCCTACCCATGAGGGCGGCTATGGCTACACCTTC
CASSLGPTHEGGYGYTF
>TRBV7-2|few|TRBJ2-2|NA
TGTGCCAGCAGCTTAGCGCAGGGCCGAACCGGGGAGCTGTTTTTT
CASSLAQGRTGELFF
>TRBV5-4|NA|TRBJ2-7|NA
TGTGCCAGCAGCTTGGGGGGGCGAGGCTTGGGCGAGCAGTACTTC
CASSLGGRGLGEQYF
>TRBV5-4|NA|TRBJ1-2|NA
TGTGCCAGCAGATCCGGGACGCTTCTTGGCTACACCTTC
CASRSGTLLGYTF
>TRBV5-6|NA|TRBJ2-7|TRBD2
TGTGCCAGCAGCTTGATGAGCGGGGCTTCCTACGAGCAGTACTTC
CASSLMSGASYEQYF
>TRBV19|NA|TRBJ2-5|NA
TGTGCCAGTAGTATAATTTCAGGGCGAGAGACCCAGTACTTC
CASSIISGRETQYF
>TRBV18|NA|TRBJ2-3|NA
TGTGCCAGCTCACCAGACCACACAGATACGCAGTATTTT
CASSPDHTDTQYF
>TRBV29-1|NA|TRBJ2-3|NA
TGCAGCGTAGATAGCACAGATACGCAGTATTTT
CSVDSTDTQYF
>TRBV27|NA|TRBJ1-1|NA
TGTGCCAGCAGTTCGAGGGGGAGGCGAACTGAAGCTTTCTTT
CASSSRGRRTEAFF
>TRBV27|NA|TRBJ1-3|NA
TGTGCCAGCAGTCCCATCCCGTCGACAATAGACACCATATATTTT
CASSPIPSTIDTIYF
>TRBV19|NA|TRBJ2-3|NA
TGTGCCAGTAGTATGGCTCCTAACACAGATACGCAGTATTTT
CASSMAPNTDTQYF
>TRBV5-5|NA|TRBJ1-1|TRBD1
TGTGCCAGCAACTACAGGGGAGTTCCTGAAGCTTTCTTT
CASNYRGVPEAFF
>TRBV28|NA|TRBJ1-6|TRBD1
TGTGCCAGCAGTGACTCGACAGGGGTCGGTTCACCCCTCCACTTT
CASSDSTGVGSPLHF
>TRBV7-2|NA|TRBJ2-2|TRBD2
TGTGCCAGCAGCTTAGGACTAGCGGGAGGGCCGAACACCGGGGAGCTGTTTTTT
CASSLGLAGGPNTGELFF
>TRBV7-9|NA|TRBJ2-3|NA
TGTGCCAGCAGCTTAGGGGTTACAGATACGCAGTATTTT
CASSLGVTDTQYF
>TRBV7-9|NA|TRBJ1-6|NA
TGTGCCAGCAGCCCAAAATCTAATTCACCCCTCCACTTT
CASSPKSNSPLHF
>TRBV6-5|NA|TRBJ1-4|TRBD1
TGTGCCACGGCCAGGGGGTCCACTAATGAAAAACTGTTTTTT
CATARGSTNEKLFF
>TRBV12-3/TRBV12-4|NA|TRBJ2-7|NA
TGTGCCAGCAGTTTATTCGGCTCCTACGAGCAGTACTTC
CASSLFGSYEQYF
>TRBV6-2/TRBV6-3|NA|TRBJ2-3|NA
TGTGCCAGCAGTACCCGACCGCCGCTTGGGGGGCCAGATACGCAGTATTTT
CASSTRPPLGGPDTQYF
>TRBV9|few|TRBJ2-6|NA
TGTGCCAGCAGCGTAGCTGGGGCCAACGTCCTGACTTTC
CASSVAGANVLTF
>TRBV9|few|TRBJ1-2|TRBD1
TGTGCCAGCAGCCCTCCGACAGGGAATGGCTACACCTTC
CASSPPTGNGYTF
>TRBV27|NA|TRBJ1-3|NA
TGTGCCAGCATGACCCGATTTTCCTCTGGAAACACCATATATTTT
CASMTRFSSGNTIYF
>TRBV5-1|once|TRBJ1-5|NA
TGCGCCAGCAGCTTGGCCGGGAGCCCGAATCAGCCCCAGCATTTT
CASSLAGSPNQPQHF
>TRBV6-6|NA|TRBJ2-7|TRBD1
TGTGCCAGCAGTTCGAGAGGCAGGACAGGGGCCTACGAGCAGTACTTC
CASSSRGRTGAYEQYF
>TRBV5-1|NA|TRBJ2-1|TRBD1
TGCGCCAGCAGCTTGGGGACAGGGGGAAATGAGCAGTTCTTC
CASSLGTGGNEQFF
>TRBV10-3|NA|TRBJ2-7|NA
TGTGCCATCAGAGACCCGGACAGCTACGAGCAGTACTTC
CAIRDPDSYEQYF
>TRBV29-1|NA|TRBJ1-2|NA
TGCAGCGTTGATTTGGAGGGTAACTATGGCTACACCTTC
CSVDLEGNYGYTF